A single sample is the source of the 20 T cell receptor beta chains below, sequenced in a study of CD8+CD57+ T cells in acquired aplastic anemia. Researchers used genomic DNA as the template to profile TCR beta VDJ and CDR3. One entry per CDR3 protein results from TCRdb running MiXCR on the reads. This sample has about 100,000 distinct CDR3 sequences, with approximately 48% found just once. Sequencing was performed on sorted CD4+, CD8+, or CD8+CD57+ T cells (not recorded which) from PBMCs. The receptor set was obtained from a human donor in good health, serving as a control.

The rearrangement joins TRBV29-1 to TRBJ2-3; 8 bases fit TRBD1. The CDR3 length is 13 residues. Germline V gene sequence: CDR1 SQVTM, CDR2 ANQGSEA. V shed 2 bases and J 2 bases; nucleotides not matched to a gene: 0. The DNA of the CDR3 is TGCAGCGTTGAACAGGGGGCCACAGATACGCAGTATTTT. Its translation: CSVEQGATDTQYF.

The V call is TRBV24-1, the J call TRBJ2-7; possibly TRBD1 for D (6 bases). This CDR3 comprises 11 residues. Per germline, CDR1 KGHDR and CDR2 SFDVKD. Trimming pared 11 bases from V and 4 bases from J, leaving 11 bases between. The CDR3 bases are TGTGCCATCGGACAGCTATACGAGCAGTACTTC. Translated: CAIGQLYEQYF.

This clonotype was recorded many times. The CDR3 is CASSQDFWDMNTEAFF. CDR3 in DNA: TGTGCCAGCAGCCAAGATTTTTGGGACATGAACACTGAAGCTTTCTTT. This rearrangement joins TRBV14 to TRBJ1-1; TRBD1 is a possible D gene (6 bases). Germline V gene sequence: CDR1 SGHDN, CDR2 FVKESK. V lost 0 bases to trimming and J lost 0 bases, with 11 bases between them. The CDR3 sequence is 16 residues long.

As concerns this clonotype: The CDR3 carries no conserved terminal phenylalanine or tryptophan, so it likely arises from a read error. Because the CDR3's place on the DNA is in doubt, the DNA is left out and the CDR3 is given as listed by TCRdb. The chain links TRBV11-3 to TRBJ2-5; the DNA was not compared with TRBD1, the D call given in the table. Germline CDR1 and CDR2: SGHNT and YENEEA. The CDR3 is 11 residues long, counting both termini. The CDR3 here is CASSPRGTGFY.

This clonotype was seen ten or more times. This chain connects TRBV4-1 to TRBJ1-1; D is possibly TRBD1 (5 bases). The CDR3 is made up of 16 amino acids. The V gene lost 0 bases and the J gene lost 0 bases, with 11 bases spanning the gap. Germline-derived CDR1 and CDR2 are MGHRA and YSYEKL. The chain's CDR3 is CASSQDGEGLNTEAFF. CDR3 in DNA: TGCGCCAGCAGCCAAGATGGGGAGGGACTGAACACTGAAGCTTTCTTT.

The J gene is TRBJ1-6, the V gene TRBV10-3, with D uncertain. The CDR3 totals 14 residues. Germline V CDR1 and CDR2: ENHRY, SYGVKD. V was shortened by 0 bases and J by 9 bases, with 9 bases between the two germline ends. Written as DNA, the CDR3 is TGTGCCATCAGTGAGTCGAATCCTACTTCACCCCTCCACTTT. Amino acids: CAISESNPTSPLHF.

V gene TRBV2 combines with J gene TRBJ1-1, with 7 bases aligning to TRBD1. The CDR3 contains 13 residues. Germline V lookup: CDR1 SNHLY, CDR2 FYNNEI. Losses at the gene ends were 9 bases for V and 0 bases for J; bases not matched to a gene: 4. Here the CDR3 DNA reads TGTGCCAGGGGGGACAGTATGAACACTGAAGCTTTCTTT. This translates into CARGDSMNTEAFF.

This chain joins TRBV3-1 and TRBJ2-1, with 14 bases matching TRBD2. J lost 8 bases, V lost 4 bases, and 7 bases had no gene match. The CDR3 runs 16 residues. Germline CDR1 LGHDT, CDR2 YNNKEL (reference sequence). The CDR3 DNA reads as TGTGCCAGCAGCCCGAGACTAGCGGGGGGGGCAGATGAGCAGTTCTTC. Protein product: CASSPRLAGGADEQFF.

This clonotype was seen at least ten times. This sequence joins TRBV2 and TRBJ2-1; 10 nucleotides line up with TRBD1. Losses at the gene ends were 7 bases for V and 5 bases for J; bases not matched to a gene: 14. There are 17 residues in the CDR3. Looked up from germline, CDR1 is SNHLY and CDR2 is FYNNEI. The CDR3 sequence: CASTRESGTGANNEQFF. CDR3 nucleotide sequence: TGTGCCAGCACCAGAGAATCCGGGACAGGGGCAAACAATGAGCAGTTCTTC.

This chain connects TRBV10-2 to TRBJ2-7, with 7 bases lining up with TRBD1. This CDR3 contains 12 residues. CDR1 is WSHSY, CDR2 SAAADI, per germline. The V and J ends lost 4 bases and 5 bases, in that order; junction bases with no gene match: 2. CDR3 in DNA: TGCGCCAGCAGTGCGACAGGGCACGAGCAGTACTTC. Translating it yields CASSATGHEQYF.

The rearrangement uses TRBV25-1 and TRBJ2-7, with 7 bases matching TRBD1. The germline gives CDR1 MGHDK, CDR2 SYGVNS. With 5 bases clipped from V and 1 base from J, the junction kept 5 bases outside the gene matches. The CDR3 is 14 amino acids. CDR3 DNA sequence: TGTGCCAGCAGTAACCGGGACAGATCCTACGAGCAGTACTTC. This sequence encodes CASSNRDRSYEQYF.

This chain joins TRBV15 and TRBJ1-5; TRBD1 aligns across 8 bases. The CDR3 is 15 amino acids. CDR1 is LNHNV and CDR2 is YYDKDF in the germline V gene (reference sequence). Germline trimming cut 5 bases from V and 3 bases from J; bases unmatched to any gene: 6. The CDR3 loop is CATSHDRGVNQPQHF. The CDR3 region has the DNA TGTGCCACCAGCCATGACAGGGGAGTCAATCAGCCCCAGCATTTT.

This clonotype came up a few times. V gene TRBV5-1 combines with J gene TRBJ1-3; no clear D. Germline CDR1 SGHRS, CDR2 YFSETQ. The V end lost 2 bases, the J end lost 4 bases, and 7 bases lay between the germline ends. The CDR3 is 13 amino acids. The CDR3 DNA sequence: TGCGCCAGCAGCTTACAAGAGGGAAACACCATATATTTT. Its translation is CASSLQEGNTIYF.

Turning to this clonotype: It is likely a read error, because the conserved phenylalanine at the end of the CDR3 is missing. V usage is TRBV2 and J usage is TRBJ1-2, with a weak D call TRBD1 (6 bases). The germline V and J ends were trimmed by 10 bases and 6 bases, with 18 bases remaining between them. Germline assignment: CDR1 SNHLY and CDR2 FYNNEI. The CDR3 contains 13 residues. CDR3 DNA: TGTGCCACAAAAGCGGGGGGCCACGATGGCTACACCCTC. Its translation is CATKAGGHDGYTL.

The gene calls are TRBV10-3 and TRBJ1-1; D is unresolved. This CDR3 region has 15 residues. Germline CDR1 reads ENHRY; CDR2 reads SYGVKD. The V and J ends lost 2 bases and 2 bases respectively, with 12 bases between them. Here the CDR3 reads CAISENKGINTEAFF. Here the CDR3 DNA reads TGTGCCATCAGTGAGAACAAAGGGATAAACACTGAAGCTTTCTTT.

This clonotype was counted many times. The chain is built from TRBV29-1 and TRBJ2-3; weak D call: TRBD2 (7 bases). This CDR3 is built from 14 residues. V lost 5 bases and J lost 0, with 12 bases in between. Per the germline V gene, CDR1 is SQVTM and CDR2 is ANQGSEA. In DNA form, the CDR3 reads TGCAGCGTTCCCGGGGGGCCTAGCACAGATACGCAGTATTTT. This encodes CSVPGGPSTDTQYF.

CDR3 in DNA: TGCGCCAGCAGGTCGGACACCAACCCCCACGAGCAGTACTTC. Residues: CASRSDTNPHEQYF. The chain recombines TRBV5-1 with TRBJ2-7, with TRBD1 as a possible D gene (5 bases). From germline, CDR1 is SGHRS and CDR2 YFSETQ. V was pared by 5 bases and J by 5 bases, with 17 bases between. The CDR3 has 14 residues.

Many counts were recorded for this clonotype. The gene calls are TRBV27 and TRBJ2-7; 13 nucleotides agree with TRBD2. CDR1 and CDR2 (germline): MNHEY, SMNVEV (reference sequence). CDR3 size: 14 residues. The J segment lost 4 bases and the V segment lost 8 bases, leaving 5 bases of the junction unmatched. The CDR3 DNA sequence: TGTGCCAGCCAGAGACTAGCGGGGGGTTACGAGCAGTACTTC. This sequence encodes CASQRLAGGYEQYF.

This clonotype was counted at least ten times. The chain combines TRBV12-3 or TRBV12-4 with TRBJ2-5; D remains unclear. The CDR3 sequence is 17 residues long. V lost 6 bases to trimming and J lost 3 bases, with 23 bases between them. CDR3 residues: CASRQREGSQTEETQYF. CDR3 sequence (DNA): TGTGCCAGCAGGCAAAGGGAAGGGTCCCAGACCGAAGAGACCCAGTACTTC.

The sample holds a few counts of this clonotype. The chain has TRBV15 and TRBJ2-7; D is perhaps TRBD1 (6 bases). Germline lookup yields CDR1 LNHNV and CDR2 YYDKDF (reference sequence). Trimming removed 0 bases at V and 5 bases at J, with 17 bases between. The CDR3 consists of 16 residues. The CDR3 protein is CATSRDFPLQGDEQYF. Written as DNA, the CDR3 is TGTGCCACCAGCAGAGATTTCCCCCTACAGGGTGACGAGCAGTACTTC. The full variable domain, with the rest looked up from reference TRBV15 and TRBJ2-7, is DAMVIQNPRYQVTQFGKPVTLSCSQTLNHNVMYWYQQKSSQAPKLLFHYYDKDFNNEADTPDNFQSRRPNTSFCFLDIRSPGLGDTAMYLCATSRDFPLQGDEQYFGPGTRLTVT.